This entry lists 27 T cell receptor beta chains sequenced from one sample in a study of beta chain features in type 1 diabetes. Study results and limitations: Within each of all four CD4+ subsets, Type 1 diabetes patients had TCRB CDR3s that were moderately but significantly shorter.

Expressed TCRB transcripts were sequenced, since all the RNA that had been isolated was reverse transcribed. The assay was immunoSEQ multiplex PCR, and TCRdb's table has in-frame clones only and misses some. Of 150,000 to 190,000 clones detected, 10% appear once; the ten largest clones hold roughly 0.5%. No cognate antigen is known for these TCRs. The specimen was central memory CD4+ T cells from blood. The receptors come from a man under 40 with type 1 diabetes.

Only a few counts were recorded for this clone. The chain links TRBV5-6 to TRBJ2-7, with 8 bases that match TRBD1. Germline values: CDR1 SGHDT, CDR2 YYEEEE. Germline trimming cut 5 bases from V and 2 bases from J; bases unmatched to any gene: 12. The length of the CDR3 is 16 residues. This chain's CDR3 is CASSLGQGRGAYEQYF. CDR3 DNA: TGTGCCAGCAGTTTAGGACAGGGACGGGGCGCCTACGAGCAGTACTTC.

The rearrangement links TRBV5-4 to TRBJ2-1; D possibly corresponds to TRBD1 (6 bases). The germline gives CDR1 SGHNT, CDR2 YYREEE (reference sequence). CDR3 length: 15 residues. V was clipped by 3 bases and J by 3 bases, with 13 bases between them. In DNA form, the CDR3 reads TGTGCCAGCAGCTCTAGGACAGCCTTCTACAATGAGCAGTTCTTC. Amino acid sequence: CASSSRTAFYNEQFF.

The rearrangement uses TRBV27 and TRBJ2-1, with a possible D match to TRBD2 (5 bases). CDR1 is MNHEY, CDR2 SMNVEV, per germline (reference sequence). Between the trimmed V and J ends, which lost 4 bases and 0 bases, there was a span of 13 bases. CDR3 length: 16 residues. The CDR3 region is CASSSLAYRSYNEQFF. In DNA form, the CDR3 reads TGTGCCAGCAGTTCGCTAGCATACCGCTCCTACAATGAGCAGTTCTTC.

This clone was counted between two and nine times. The chain has TRBV30 and TRBJ2-7; D remains ambiguous. The CDR3 spans 13 residues. Germline values: CDR1 GTSNPN, CDR2 SVGIG (reference sequence). Trimming took 0 bases from V and 5 from J, leaving 11 bases between them. CDR3 coding DNA: TGTGCCTGGAGTGTTGAGAGTGAGGACGAGCAGTACTTC. Its protein is CAWSVESEDEQYF.

This clone was observed a handful of times. The J gene is TRBJ1-1, the V gene TRBV7-6; D not resolved. CDR1 and CDR2 (germline): SGHVS, FNYEAQ. V dropped 4 bases and J dropped 3 bases, with 6 bases sitting between them. The CDR3 loop spans 12 amino acids. CDR3 sequence reads: CASSSPYTEAFF. The CDR3 DNA follows: TGTGCCAGCAGCTCCCCGTACACTGAAGCTTTCTTT.

This clone has a handful of counts. The chain joins TRBV5-1 to TRBJ2-1; D is perhaps TRBD2 (6 bases). The CDR3 is made up of 15 amino acids. V was clipped by 0 bases and J by 3 bases, with 10 bases between them. Germline V gene sequence: CDR1 SGHRS, CDR2 YFSETQ. CDR3 amino acids: CASSLAGEIYNEQFF. The CDR3 bases are TGCGCCAGCAGCTTGGCGGGAGAGATCTACAATGAGCAGTTCTTC.

The gene calls are TRBV2 and TRBJ2-3, with 10 positions matching TRBD1. The germline V gene has CDR1 SNHLY and CDR2 FYNNEI. V lost 7 bases and J lost 3; bases outside the gene matches: 7. There are 15 residues in the CDR3. The CDR3 loop reads CASKLRTGGTDTQYF. DNA of the CDR3: TGTGCCAGCAAATTACGGACAGGGGGAACAGATACGCAGTATTTT.

In this sample, this clone turned up a few times. The CDR3 region is CASSQEAGGTYEQYF. In nucleotides, the CDR3 is TGTGCCAGCTCACAGGAAGCGGGGGGGACCTACGAGCAGTACTTC. The rearrangement joins TRBV18 to TRBJ2-7, with 10 positions matching TRBD2. J lost 2 bases, V lost 4 bases, and 5 bases had no gene match. CDR1 is KGHSH and CDR2 is LQKENI in the germline V gene. The CDR3 sequence is 15 residues long.

The chain is built from TRBV7-9 and TRBJ1-1, with D hard to call. This CDR3 spans 12 amino acids. The ends were cut back, 1 base at V and 7 bases at J, with 7 bases in the middle. The germline CDR1 and CDR2 sequences are SEHNR and FQNEAQ (reference sequence). The DNA for the CDR3 is TGTGCCAGCAGCTTAGTTGACAATGAAGCTTTCTTT. It translates to CASSLVDNEAFF.

This clone was recorded a few times. The gene calls are TRBV6-5 and TRBJ2-7; D might be TRBD1 (6 bases). The germline V gene has CDR1 MNHEY and CDR2 SVGAGI. Trimming left V 0 bases short and J 3 bases short, with 9 bases between. The length of the CDR3 is 14 residues. DNA for the CDR3: TGTGCCAGCAGTTACTCGGACAGCCACTACGAGCAGTACTTC. Translated, it gives CASSYSDSHYEQYF.

The J gene is TRBJ2-7, the V gene TRBV10-3, with D maybe TRBD1 (5 bases). Looked up from germline, CDR1 is ENHRY and CDR2 is SYGVKD. V was shortened by 2 bases and J by 0 bases, with 14 bases between the two germline ends. This CDR3 contains 16 residues. Written as DNA, the CDR3 is TGTGCCATCAGTGAGATATCTAGGGGTAACTCCTACGAGCAGTACTTC. Its translation is CAISEISRGNSYEQYF.

The chain employs TRBV6-5 and TRBJ2-7; 11 nucleotides align to TRBD1. Germline trimming cut 4 bases from V and 4 bases from J; bases unmatched to any gene: 9. This CDR3 is 16 amino acids long. Per germline, CDR1 MNHEY and CDR2 SVGAGI. The CDR3 region is CASSFHGGQGAYEQYF. CDR3 DNA: TGTGCCAGCAGTTTCCACGGAGGACAGGGGGCTTACGAGCAGTACTTC.

This clone appeared a few times. This chain uses TRBV4-2 with TRBJ1-1; TRBD1 agrees at 8 bases. This CDR3 is 13 amino acids long. With 1 base clipped from V and 7 bases from J, the junction kept 2 bases outside the gene matches. Germline V gene sequence: CDR1 LGHNA, CDR2 YNFKEQ. The CDR3 region has the DNA TGTGCCAGCAGCCAAGGGGACAGGTATGAAGCTTTCTTT. This sequence encodes CASSQGDRYEAFF.

This rearrangement joins TRBV4-2 to TRBJ2-3; 9 bases map to TRBD2. Looked up from germline, CDR1 is LGHNA and CDR2 is YNFKEQ. The CDR3 length is 16 residues. Trimming cost V 0 bases and J 4 bases; bases outside gene matches: 5. The CDR3: CASSQDLREGPDTQYF. CDR3 nucleotides: TGTGCCAGCAGCCAAGATCTGCGGGAGGGCCCAGATACGCAGTATTTT.

Only a few counts were recorded for this clone. The genes are TRBV7-2 and TRBJ2-2; perhaps TRBD1 as D (6 bases). V was clipped by 1 base and J by 4 bases, with 10 bases between them. Germline values: CDR1 SGHTA, CDR2 FQGNSA. The length of the CDR3 is 15 residues. The CDR3 loop is CASSLVAGVTGELFF. The CDR3 DNA reads as TGTGCCAGCAGCTTAGTGGCAGGGGTCACCGGGGAGCTGTTTTTT.

This clone was recorded a few times. This chain uses TRBV11-3 with TRBJ2-1; 8 bases fit TRBD1. V trimming: 4 bases; J trimming: 11 bases; junction bases outside the gene matches: 13. CDR1 SGHNT and CDR2 YENEEA come from the germline V gene. The CDR3 is 15 residues long. The CDR3 region is CASSSTGAGVLKQFF. DNA for the CDR3: TGTGCCAGCAGCTCGACAGGGGCTGGAGTCTTAAAGCAGTTCTTC.

The chain uses TRBV4-2 and TRBJ2-5; D perhaps matches TRBD2 (5 bases). Germline V gene lookup returns CDR1 LGHNA and CDR2 YNFKEQ. Trimming took 4 bases from V and 3 from J, leaving 12 bases between them. This CDR3 region has 14 residues. In DNA, the CDR3 is TGTGCCAGCAGCCCCGGAACCGGGGAAGAGACCCAGTACTTC. It yields the protein CASSPGTGEETQYF.

The V call is TRBV7-2, the J call TRBJ2-1, with TRBD2 matching 10 bases. This CDR3 has 15 amino acids. Losses at the gene ends were 1 base for V and 10 bases for J; bases not matched to a gene: 7. Looked up from germline, CDR1 is SGHTA and CDR2 is FQGNSA. Here the CDR3 DNA reads TGTGCCAGCAGCTTAGAAGCGGGAGGGCCTCGGGAGCAGTTCTTC. It codes for CASSLEAGGPREQFF.

This clone has ten or more counts. The chain recombines TRBV7-2 with TRBJ2-2; D remains ambiguous. The length of the CDR3 is 14 residues. The V and J ends lost 4 bases and 7 bases respectively, with 13 bases between them. CDR1 is SGHTA, CDR2 FQGNSA, per germline. In nucleotides, the CDR3 is TGTGCCAGCAGCTCCTTCATAACTTACGGGGAGCTGTTTTTT. Its translation: CASSSFITYGELFF. Complete variable domain (other parts from reference TRBV7-2 and TRBJ2-2): GAGVSQSPSNKVTEKGKDVELRCDPISGHTALYWYRQSLGQGLEFLIYFQGNSAPDKSGLPSDRFSAERTGGSVSTLTIQRTQQEDSAVYLCASSSFITYGELFFGEGSRLTVL.

This clone was counted between two and nine times. This chain links TRBV11-2 with TRBJ2-2; weak D call: TRBD2 (5 bases). The CDR3 has 16 residues. Between the trimmed V and J ends, which lost 3 bases and 2 bases, there was a span of 13 bases. Looked up from germline, CDR1 is SGHAT and CDR2 is FQNNGV. CDR3: CASSFRRGSNTGELFF. For the CDR3, the DNA is TGTGCCAGCAGCTTCCGACGAGGGTCCAACACCGGGGAGCTGTTTTTT.

V and J are TRBV30 and TRBJ2-2, with D perhaps TRBD1 (6 bases). This CDR3 comprises 14 residues. Germline values: CDR1 GTSNPN, CDR2 SVGIG (reference sequence). The V gene lost 5 bases and the J gene lost 3 bases, with 13 bases spanning the gap. The chain's CDR3 is CAWVGGHYTGELFF. As DNA, the CDR3 is TGTGCCTGGGTTGGGGGACATTACACCGGGGAGCTGTTTTTT. Full variable domain (remainder filled in from reference TRBV30 and TRBJ2-2): SQTIHQWPATLVQPVGSPLSLECTVEGTSNPNLYWYRQAAGRGLQLLFYSVGIGQISSEVPQNLSASRPQDRQFILSSKKLLLSDSGFYLCAWVGGHYTGELFFGEGSRLTVL.

This clone was recorded a few times. The chain is built from TRBV7-6 and TRBJ1-5; maybe TRBD1 (6 bases). CDR3 length: 14 amino acids. Trimming left V 5 bases short and J 5 bases short, with 13 bases between. From germline, CDR1 is SGHVS and CDR2 FNYEAQ. In nucleotides, the CDR3 is TGTGCCAGCAGCCTCGGTGGGGGCCATCAGCCCCAGCATTTT. It is translated as CASSLGGGHQPQHF.

J is TRBJ2-7 and V is TRBV20-1, with D perhaps matching TRBD2 (5 bases). Per the germline V gene, CDR1 is DFQATT and CDR2 is SNEGSKA (reference sequence). V lost 5 bases, J lost 6 bases, and 11 bases lay in between. There are 11 residues in the CDR3. The CDR3 DNA is TGCAGTGCTCCTCTAGCTGGCGAGCAGTACTTC. This gives the protein CSAPLAGEQYF.

This clone was seen a few times. The chain links TRBV29-1 to TRBJ2-5; TRBD1 matches at 9 bases. CDR1 SQVTM and CDR2 ANQGSEA come from the germline V gene. This CDR3 is 13 amino acids long. V was pared by 3 bases and J by 1 base, with 0 bases of the junction left unmatched. CDR3 in amino acids: CSVEDRGQETQYF. The DNA for the CDR3 is TGCAGCGTTGAGGACAGGGGCCAAGAGACCCAGTACTTC.

J is TRBJ1-3 and V is TRBV5-4, with D possibly matching TRBD1 (6 bases). V lost 5 bases to trimming and J lost 4 bases, with 13 bases between them. CDR3 length: 14 residues. Germline CDR1 is SGHNT and CDR2 is YYREEE (reference sequence). Here the CDR3 reads CASSSGTLGNTIYF. In DNA, the CDR3 is TGTGCCAGCAGTTCGGGGACATTGGGAAACACCATATATTTT.

This chain links TRBV9 with TRBJ1-2; D not resolved. This CDR3 is built from 13 residues. Germline CDR1 is SGDLS and CDR2 is YYNGEE. The V gene lost 6 bases and the J gene lost 6 bases, with 15 bases spanning the gap. This chain's CDR3 is CASTDGNRDGYTF. Here the CDR3 DNA reads TGTGCCAGCACAGACGGGAATAGAGATGGCTACACCTTC.

The CDR3 sequence is CASGYREGTEAFF. The CDR3, as DNA: TGCGCCAGCGGATACCGGGAAGGGACTGAAGCTTTCTTT. The gene calls are TRBV5-1 and TRBJ1-1; D is uncertain. The V and J ends lost 7 bases and 5 bases respectively, with 15 bases between them. The CDR3 spans 13 residues. Germline assignment: CDR1 SGHRS and CDR2 YFSETQ.